The 27 T cell receptor beta chains below all came from one sample that was sequenced in a study of blood T cell repertoires in COVID-19 (dated by TCRdb to the early 2020s). Libraries were prepared through the immunoSEQ multiplex PCR assay. TCRdb carries this immuneACCESS record with in-frame sequences only. Its versions omit some clonotypes, under half of them owing to an unresolved V gene in the studies checked, with the rest unexplained. In this sample the table shows 95,000 to 110,000 clones, around 88% of which occur a single time. The biggest ten clones account for 5.5% to 8% of the sample. Sequencing used peripheral blood. These receptor sequences come from a man aged 50-59 years with active or convalescent COVID-19.

This clone was counted a single time. The genes are TRBV27 and TRBJ2-3; tentative D call: TRBD2 (5 bases). This CDR3 contains 17 residues. Germline V gene sequence: CDR1 MNHEY, CDR2 SMNVEV (reference sequence). Trimming removed 3 bases at V and 0 bases at J, with 16 bases between. The CDR3 DNA reads TGTGCCAGCAGTTTCAGGACTTCCCCATCTAGCACAGATACGCAGTATTTT. Its translation: CASSFRTSPSSTDTQYF.

The chain couples TRBV28 to TRBJ1-1; maybe TRBD1 (5 bases). V was pared by 5 bases and J by 0 bases, with 13 bases between. The length of the CDR3 is 15 residues. In germline, CDR1 is MDHEN, CDR2 SYDVKM. The CDR3, as DNA: TGTGCCAGCAGTCCGTGGACACGTTTGAACACTGAAGCTTTCTTT. Protein sequence: CASSPWTRLNTEAFF.

On this clone: The sample has other DNA sequences that encode this CDR3 too. The genes are TRBV19 and TRBJ2-7; 8 bases align to TRBD2. Germline V gene data show CDR1 as LNHDA and CDR2 as SQIVND (reference sequence). The CDR3 is made up of 14 amino acids. V shed 5 bases and J 0 bases; nucleotides not matched to a gene: 3. This CDR3 reads CASSPGGISYEQYF. Written as DNA, the CDR3 is TGTGCCAGTAGTCCGGGAGGGATCTCCTACGAGCAGTACTTC.

Of note for this clone: No DNA is shown, since the ends of the CDR3 on it are uncertain; the CDR3 is the one TCRdb lists. The chain uses TRBV27 and TRBJ2-1; the table's D gene call, TRBD1, was not cross checked with the DNA. Germline values: CDR1 MNHEY, CDR2 SMNVEV (reference sequence). Counting both end residues, the CDR3 totals 14 amino acids. CDR3 sequence reads: CASSSSTAYNEQFF.

This clone was detected once. J is TRBJ2-2 and V is TRBV29-1; TRBD1 aligns across 7 bases. The CDR3 extends over 16 amino acids. Germline V gene data show CDR1 as SQVTM and CDR2 as ANQGSEA. Trimming at V came to 0 bases and at J to 4 bases, leaving 8 bases not matched to a gene. The CDR3 loop reads CSVEDPLQGTTGELFF. The CDR3 nucleotides read TGCAGCGTTGAAGACCCATTACAGGGGACCACCGGGGAGCTGTTTTTT.

V is TRBV2 and J is TRBJ2-2, with 7 bases matching TRBD2. The germline V gene encodes CDR1 SNHLY and CDR2 FYNNEI. This CDR3 has 15 amino acids. V gave up 7 bases and J gave up 6 bases; unmatched junction bases: 11. For the CDR3, the DNA is TGTGCCAGCAAGAAAGGCGGGAGTGGGGCCGGGGAGCTGTTTTTT. As protein: CASKKGGSGAGELFF.

The V gene is TRBV7-9, the J gene TRBJ2-3; 7 nucleotides match TRBD2. Per germline, CDR1 SEHNR and CDR2 FQNEAQ (reference sequence). The CDR3 length is 16 residues. V dropped 2 bases and J dropped 1; count of bases not matched to a gene: 6. Here the CDR3 reads CASSLFDLAGTDTQYF. In nucleotides, the CDR3 is TGTGCCAGCAGCTTATTTGACCTAGCGGGCACAGATACGCAGTATTTT.

V and J are TRBV5-1 and TRBJ2-7, with 12 bases aligning to TRBD2. V shed 4 bases and J 3 bases; nucleotides not matched to a gene: 8. This CDR3 comprises 16 residues. Germline V CDR1 and CDR2: SGHRS, YFSETQ. The CDR3 nucleotides are TGCGCCAGCAGCATCGAGACTAGCGGGGGTATCTACGAGCAGTACTTC. Its protein is CASSIETSGGIYEQYF.

The J gene is TRBJ2-1, the V gene TRBV5-1; 7 positions agree with TRBD2. The CDR3 sequence is 15 residues long. Germline CDR1 and CDR2: SGHRS and YFSETQ. V shed 4 bases, J shed 4 bases, and the junction held 8 bases outside the gene matches. The CDR3 here is CASSSTSVTYNEQFF. The CDR3, as DNA: TGCGCCAGCAGCAGTACTAGCGTGACATACAATGAGCAGTTCTTC.

The chain is built from TRBV24-1 and TRBJ2-1; 8 nucleotides match TRBD2. The CDR3 is 13 residues long. In germline, CDR1 is KGHDR, CDR2 SFDVKD. V gave up 9 bases and J gave up 9 bases; unmatched junction bases: 9. DNA of the CDR3: TGTGCCACCGGTAGCGGGATGGGGACTGAGCAGTTCTTC. It specifies CATGSGMGTEQFF.

This clone has more than one count but fewer than ten. The junction shows a germline mismatch at one end, possibly a read error. The chain couples TRBV11-2 to TRBJ2-7, with 9 nucleotides matching TRBD1. The CDR3 loop spans 15 amino acids. The germline gives CDR1 SGHAT, CDR2 FQNNGV. The CDR3 loop is CASSFRDRVSHEQYF. The CDR3 nucleotides are TGTGCCAGCAGCTTTAGGGACAGGGTCTCCCACGAGCAGTACTTC.

This chain joins TRBV2 and TRBJ1-2; 9 nucleotides align to TRBD1. The length of the CDR3 is 15 residues. J was trimmed by 4 bases and V by 5 bases; bases with no gene match: 8. Germline loops: CDR1 SNHLY, CDR2 FYNNEI. CDR3 in amino acids: CASSWGTGPGYGYTF. DNA for the CDR3: TGTGCCAGCAGTTGGGGGACAGGGCCTGGCTATGGCTACACCTTC.

This clone was observed a handful of times. V usage is TRBV19 and J usage is TRBJ2-2; 7 positions agree with TRBD1. The J segment lost 0 bases and the V segment lost 3 bases, leaving 1 base of the junction unmatched. The CDR3 has 15 residues. Germline V CDR1 and CDR2: LNHDA, SQIVND (reference sequence). CDR3 in amino acids: CASSIQGANTGELFF. In nucleotides, the CDR3 is TGTGCCAGTAGTATCCAGGGGGCGAACACCGGGGAGCTGTTTTTT. The full variable domain, with the rest looked up from reference TRBV19 and TRBJ2-2, is DGGITQSPKYLFRKEGQNVTLSCEQNLNHDAMYWYRQDPGQGLRLIYYSQIVNDFQKGDIAEGYSVSREKKESFPLTVTSAQKNPTAFYLCASSIQGANTGELFFGEGSRLTVL.

This chain connects TRBV28 to TRBJ1-1, with 7 positions matching TRBD1. Germline V CDR1 and CDR2: MDHEN, SYDVKM. Losses at the gene ends were 4 bases for V and 1 base for J; bases not matched to a gene: 6. The CDR3 length is 15 residues. CDR3 region: CASSSRQGGNTEAFF. CDR3 sequence (DNA): TGTGCCAGCAGTTCCCGACAGGGAGGGAACACTGAAGCTTTCTTT.

The chain has TRBV19 and TRBJ2-3; tentatively, D is TRBD1 (6 bases). Trimming cost V 2 bases and J 6 bases, with 9 bases left between them. The CDR3 extends over 13 amino acids. CDR1 LNHDA and CDR2 SQIVND come from the germline V gene (reference sequence). CDR3 protein: CASSIQGRDTQYF. The CDR3 nucleotides read TGTGCCAGTAGTATACAGGGGCGTGATACGCAGTATTTT.

The chain carries TRBV12-3 or TRBV12-4 and TRBJ2-7; D is unclear. The CDR3 totals 12 residues. Trimming took off 1 base at V and 4 bases at J, with 5 bases between the two ends. The CDR3 region is CASSLGQYEQYF. The CDR3 DNA reads TGTGCCAGCAGTTTAGGGCAATACGAGCAGTACTTC.

Notes on this clone: The same CDR3 also results from other DNA sequences found in this sample. V usage is TRBV2 and J usage is TRBJ1-1; 9 bases are shared with TRBD1. The CDR3 spans 13 residues. Germline V lookup: CDR1 SNHLY, CDR2 FYNNEI. After removal of 4 bases from V and 5 bases from J, the junction contained 2 bases not matched to a gene. In DNA form, the CDR3 reads TGTGCCAGCAGTGGACAGGGGGGGACTGAAGCTTTCTTT. This codes for CASSGQGGTEAFF. Full variable domain (remainder filled in from reference TRBV2 and TRBJ1-1): EPEVTQTPSHQVTQMGQEVILRCVPISNHLYFYWYRQILGQKVEFLVSFYNNEISEKSEIFDDQFSVERPDGSNFTLKIRSTKLEDSAMYFCASSGQGGTEAFFGQGTRLTVV.

The chain links TRBV28 to TRBJ1-5; TRBD1 is a possible D gene (5 bases). The CDR3 sequence is 16 residues long. V lost 3 bases and J 3 bases, leaving 15 bases between the germline ends. The germline CDR1 and CDR2 sequences are MDHEN and SYDVKM. CDR3 nucleotides: TGTGCCAGCAGTTTTCCGGAGGGGTACCCCAATCAGCCCCAGCATTTT. Residues: CASSFPEGYPNQPQHF. Complete variable domain (other parts from reference TRBV28 and TRBJ1-5): DVKVTQSSRYLVKRTGEKVFLECVQDMDHENMFWYRQDPGLGLRLIYFSYDVKMKEKGDIPEGYSVSREKKERFSLILESASTNQTSMYLCASSFPEGYPNQPQHFGDGTRLSIL.

V is TRBV3-1 (or the pseudogene TRBV3-2) and J is TRBJ2-1; D call uncertain. This CDR3 is built from 15 residues. The V end was cut by 4 bases, the J end by 0 bases, with 10 bases between. The germline V gene encodes CDR1 LGHDT and CDR2 YNNKEL (reference sequence). The CDR3 loop is CASSPTLSSYNEQFF. For the CDR3, the DNA is TGTGCCAGCAGCCCCACCCTATCCTCCTACAATGAGCAGTTCTTC.

This clone was observed once. V and J are TRBV28 and TRBJ2-5; possible D gene TRBD1, 5 bases. CDR1 and CDR2 (germline): MDHEN, SYDVKM. The V gene lost 1 base and the J gene lost 5 bases, with 23 bases spanning the gap. The CDR3 contains 18 residues. Written as DNA, the CDR3 is TGTGCCAGCAGTTTATTTGTGTTCGACAGCTTGGTTTCGGAGACCCAGTACTTC. Its protein is CASSLFVFDSLVSETQYF.

This chain uses TRBV28 with TRBJ2-2, with 7 nucleotides matching TRBD2. The germline V gene has CDR1 MDHEN and CDR2 SYDVKM. Trimming removed 6 bases from V and 5 bases from J; junction bases left unmatched: 15. The CDR3 totals 17 residues. CDR3 sequence: CASSLTAGDYLTGELFF. In DNA form, the CDR3 reads TGTGCCAGCAGCTTAACCGCCGGGGACTACCTAACCGGGGAGCTGTTTTTT.

J is TRBJ1-4 and V is TRBV6-6; D may be TRBD1 (6 bases). CDR3 size: 14 residues. The V end lost 6 bases, the J end lost 1 base, and 9 bases lay between the germline ends. In germline, CDR1 is MNHNY, CDR2 SVGAGI (reference sequence). CDR3 sequence (DNA): TGTGCCAGCAGCCAGGGGTTAACTAATGAAAAACTGTTTTTT. Translating gives CASSQGLTNEKLFF.

This chain uses TRBV28 with TRBJ1-2; D may be TRBD1 (5 bases). The CDR3 is made up of 14 amino acids. Trimming took off 4 bases at V and 2 bases at J, with 11 bases between the two ends. Germline assignment: CDR1 MDHEN and CDR2 SYDVKM. The CDR3 spells CASSSDTFNYGYTF. The CDR3 DNA reads as TGTGCCAGCAGTTCGGACACATTCAACTATGGCTACACCTTC.

V is TRBV5-1 and J is TRBJ1-1; perhaps TRBD1 as D (5 bases). Trimming shortened V by 3 bases and J by 0 bases, and 12 bases separated the two germline ends. This CDR3 comprises 15 residues. The germline CDR1 and CDR2 sequences are SGHRS and YFSETQ. CDR3 DNA: TGCGCCAGCAGCTGGGTGACAGAGATGAACACTGAAGCTTTCTTT. It translates to CASSWVTEMNTEAFF.

V and J are TRBV19 and TRBJ2-7; D not resolved. Germline V gene data show CDR1 as LNHDA and CDR2 as SQIVND (reference sequence). This CDR3 has 13 amino acids. V lost 3 bases and J 3 bases, leaving 9 bases between the germline ends. The CDR3 DNA follows: TGTGCCAGTAGTATGTCGACACTCTACGAGCAGTACTTC. As protein: CASSMSTLYEQYF.

The chain has TRBV6-4 and TRBJ2-1; 7 bases agree with TRBD1. Germline values: CDR1 MRHNA, CDR2 SNTAGT. The CDR3 totals 15 residues. V gave up 5 bases and J gave up 0 bases; unmatched junction bases: 4. CDR3 coding DNA: TGTGCCAGCAGTACCAGGGGGAACTCCTACAATGAGCAGTTCTTC. Encoded protein: CASSTRGNSYNEQFF.

The chain joins TRBV6-2 or TRBV6-3 to TRBJ2-7; 9 nucleotides align to TRBD1. The CDR3 is made up of 14 amino acids. After removal of 5 bases from V and 3 bases from J, the junction contained 5 bases not matched to a gene. Germline V gene sequence: CDR1 MNHEY, CDR2 SVGEGT. CDR3 DNA sequence: TGTGCCAGCAGTACCCGACAGGGGGGCTACGAGCAGTACTTC. This encodes CASSTRQGGYEQYF.